The present T cell receptor beta chain was sequenced within a study of T cell responses to AZD1222 COVID-19 vaccine. Trimming removed 5 bases at V and 0 bases at J, with 11 bases between. Germline loops: CDR1 SGHTA, CDR2 FQGNSA. This CDR3 comprises 15 residues. Generated by immunoSEQ multiplex PCR, the TCRdb table keeps only in-frame clones and is missing some. The sample has some 120,000 clones, approximately 86% seen once; the top ten hold approximately 1.5%. This clone showed up just once. The specimen comprised peripheral blood, sampled on day 0 of AZD1222 vaccination. The sequence was collected from an adult in good health. V is TRBV7-2 and J is TRBJ1-3; D is unclear. As DNA, the CDR3 is TGTGCCAGCAGCCAGGACGGCTACTCTGGAAACACCATATATTTT. Residues: CASSQDGYSGNTIYF.